The next 9 T cell receptor beta chains were all read from a single sample in a study of blood T cell repertoires in COVID-19. Data came from immunoSEQ multiplex PCR; TCRdb stores just in-frame clones and leaves some out. The sample has about 200,000 clones; 75% to 85% are singletons. The sample consisted of peripheral blood. All receptors derive from a woman aged 70-85 years with COVID-19, enrolled during active disease.

This clone was detected only a few times. The genes are TRBV2 and TRBJ1-1; 7 positions agree with TRBD1. The V gene's germline CDR1 is SNHLY and CDR2 FYNNEI. This CDR3 has 15 amino acids. With 4 bases clipped from V and 1 base from J, the junction kept 6 bases outside the gene matches. The CDR3 DNA reads TGTGCCAGCAGTGTGGGACAGCCCTCGAACACTGAAGCTTTCTTT. Protein sequence: CASSVGQPSNTEAFF.

CDR3 sequence: CASTTGPHGYTF. The CDR3 DNA is TGTGCCAGCACGACAGGGCCTCATGGCTACACCTTC. This chain links TRBV7-9 with TRBJ1-2; 7 nucleotides match TRBD1. This CDR3 spans 12 amino acids. The V and J ends lost 7 bases and 6 bases, in that order; junction bases with no gene match: 5. Germline lookup yields CDR1 SEHNR and CDR2 FQNEAQ (reference sequence).

The V and J genes are TRBV6-2 or TRBV6-3 and TRBJ2-3, with TRBD2 matching 9 bases. Germline V gene sequence: CDR1 MNHEY, CDR2 SVGEGT. The CDR3 is made up of 20 amino acids. The V gene end was trimmed by 3 bases and the J gene end by 0 bases; junction bases not matched to a gene: 16. The CDR3 bases are TGTGCCAGCAGTTATAGTCTTATTCTCACTACTAGCGGGAGCACAGATACGCAGTATTTT. Amino acid sequence: CASSYSLILTTSGSTDTQYF.

The chain links TRBV19 to TRBJ1-5, with a possible D match to TRBD1 (6 bases). From germline, CDR1 is LNHDA and CDR2 SQIVND (reference sequence). V lost 0 bases, J lost 3 bases, and 12 bases lay in between. The CDR3 spans 16 residues. The CDR3 region is CASSIEGANNNQPQHF. CDR3 sequence (DNA): TGTGCCAGTAGTATAGAGGGGGCGAATAACAATCAGCCCCAGCATTTT.

This sequence joins TRBV5-4 and TRBJ1-1; D is possibly TRBD1 (6 bases). The V and J ends lost 0 bases and 4 bases respectively, with 13 bases between them. The germline V gene encodes CDR1 SGHNT and CDR2 YYREEE (reference sequence). The CDR3 totals 15 residues. CDR3 amino acids: CASSLEQGLFTEAFF. The CDR3 nucleotides are TGTGCCAGCAGCTTGGAGCAGGGGTTGTTCACTGAAGCTTTCTTT.

This chain uses TRBV19 with TRBJ2-1; 10 bases line up with TRBD2. The CDR3 contains 13 residues. The germline CDR1 and CDR2 sequences are LNHDA and SQIVND (reference sequence). J was trimmed by 5 bases and V by 9 bases; bases with no gene match: 4. CDR3 protein: CASFGLADNEQFF. Here the CDR3 DNA reads TGTGCCAGCTTTGGACTAGCGGACAATGAGCAGTTCTTC.

The chain has TRBV6-2 or TRBV6-3 and TRBJ2-7; 11 bases align to TRBD2. The germline gives CDR1 MNHEY, CDR2 SVGEGT. After removal of 5 bases from V and 3 bases from J, the junction contained 6 bases not matched to a gene. The CDR3 length is 15 residues. The CDR3 DNA sequence: TGTGCCAGCAGTACGCGACTAGCGGGAATCTACGAGCAGTACTTC. This sequence encodes CASSTRLAGIYEQYF.

The rearrangement uses TRBV7-8 and TRBJ1-2; 7 bases match TRBD1. The CDR3 contains 15 residues. Germline V gene data show CDR1 as SGHVS and CDR2 as FQNEAQ. The junction had 14 bases not matched to a gene; V was cut back by 5 bases and J by 8 bases. CDR3 region: CASSRPGQTIGGYTF. The CDR3 bases are TGTGCCAGCAGCCGCCCGGGACAGACAATCGGAGGCTACACCTTC. Variable domain in full (rest from reference TRBV7-8 and TRBJ1-2): GAGVSQSPRYKVAKRGQDVALRCDPISGHVSLFWYQQALGQGPEFLTYFQNEAQLDKSGLPSDRFFAERPEGSVSTLKIQRTQQEDSAVYLCASSRPGQTIGGYTFGSGTRLTVV.

In its sample, this clone was seen once. The J gene is TRBJ2-3, the V gene TRBV6-2 or TRBV6-3; 7 bases are shared with TRBD1. Germline V gene sequence: CDR1 MNHEY, CDR2 SVGEGT. The CDR3 has 17 amino acids. Trimming cost V 6 bases and J 3 bases; bases outside gene matches: 15. The CDR3 coding sequence is TGTGCCAGCAGCCGCTATCCCCAGGGGGTTAAAACAGATACGCAGTATTTT. Amino acid sequence: CASSRYPQGVKTDTQYF.